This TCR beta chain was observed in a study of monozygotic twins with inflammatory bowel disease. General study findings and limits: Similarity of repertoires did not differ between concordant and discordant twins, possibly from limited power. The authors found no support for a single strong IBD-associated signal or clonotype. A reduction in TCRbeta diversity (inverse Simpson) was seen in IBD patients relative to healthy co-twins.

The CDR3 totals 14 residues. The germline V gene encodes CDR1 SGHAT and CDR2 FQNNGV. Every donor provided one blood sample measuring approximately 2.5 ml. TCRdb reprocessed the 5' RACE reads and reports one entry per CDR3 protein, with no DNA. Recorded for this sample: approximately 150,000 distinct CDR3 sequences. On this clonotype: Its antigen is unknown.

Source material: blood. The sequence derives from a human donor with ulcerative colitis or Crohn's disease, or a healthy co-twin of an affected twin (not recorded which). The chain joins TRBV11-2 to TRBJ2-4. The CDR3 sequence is CASSSWSGENIQYF.